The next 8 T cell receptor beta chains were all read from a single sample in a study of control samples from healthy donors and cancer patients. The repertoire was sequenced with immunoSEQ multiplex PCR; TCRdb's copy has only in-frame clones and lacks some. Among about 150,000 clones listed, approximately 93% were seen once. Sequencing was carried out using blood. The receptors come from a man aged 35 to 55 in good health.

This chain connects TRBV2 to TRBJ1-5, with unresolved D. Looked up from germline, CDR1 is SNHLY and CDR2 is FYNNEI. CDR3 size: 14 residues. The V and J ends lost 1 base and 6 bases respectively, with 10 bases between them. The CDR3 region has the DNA TGTGCCAGCAGTGAAGGGGGAAGGGTTCAGCCCCAGCATTTT. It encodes CASSEGGRVQPQHF. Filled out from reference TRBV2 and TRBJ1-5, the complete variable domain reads EPEVTQTPSHQVTQMGQEVILRCVPISNHLYFYWYRQILGQKVEFLVSFYNNEISEKSEIFDDQFSVERPDGSNFTLKIRSTKLEDSAMYFCASSEGGRVQPQHFGDGTRLSIL.

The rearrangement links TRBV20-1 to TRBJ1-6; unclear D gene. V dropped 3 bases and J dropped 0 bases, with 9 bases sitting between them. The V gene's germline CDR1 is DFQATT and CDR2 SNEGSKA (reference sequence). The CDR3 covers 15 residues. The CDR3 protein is CSASGVNSYNSPLHF. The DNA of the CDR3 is TGCAGTGCTAGTGGCGTAAACTCCTATAATTCACCCCTCCACTTT.

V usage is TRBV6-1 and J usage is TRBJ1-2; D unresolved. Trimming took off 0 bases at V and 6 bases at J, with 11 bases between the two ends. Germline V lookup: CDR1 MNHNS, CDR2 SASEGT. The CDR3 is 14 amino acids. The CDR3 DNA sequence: TGTGCCAGCAGTGAAGCGGGTCGAGGGAATGGCTACACCTTC. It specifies CASSEAGRGNGYTF.

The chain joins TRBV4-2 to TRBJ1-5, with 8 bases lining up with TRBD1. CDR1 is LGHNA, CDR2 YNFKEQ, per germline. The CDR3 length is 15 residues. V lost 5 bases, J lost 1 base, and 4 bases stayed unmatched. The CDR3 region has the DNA TGTGCCAGCAGCAACGGACAGGGAAGCAATCAGCCCCAGCATTTT. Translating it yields CASSNGQGSNQPQHF.

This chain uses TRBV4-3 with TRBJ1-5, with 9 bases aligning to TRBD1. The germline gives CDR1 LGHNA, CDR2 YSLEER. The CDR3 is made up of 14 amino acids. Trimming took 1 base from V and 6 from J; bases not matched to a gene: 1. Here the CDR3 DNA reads TGCGCCAGCAGCCAAGTGACAGGGGGTCAGCCCCAGCATTTT. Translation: CASSQVTGGQPQHF.

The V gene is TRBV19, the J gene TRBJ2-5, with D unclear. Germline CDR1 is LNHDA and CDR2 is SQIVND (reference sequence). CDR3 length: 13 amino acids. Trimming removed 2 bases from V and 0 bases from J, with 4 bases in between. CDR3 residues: CASSIWYQETQYF. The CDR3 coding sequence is TGTGCCAGTAGTATATGGTACCAAGAGACCCAGTACTTC.

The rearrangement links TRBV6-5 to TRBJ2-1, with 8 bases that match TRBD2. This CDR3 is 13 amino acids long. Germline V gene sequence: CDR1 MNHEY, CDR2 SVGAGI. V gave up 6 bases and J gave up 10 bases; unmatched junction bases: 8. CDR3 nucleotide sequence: TGTGCCAGCAGCAATAGCGGGGTTAGAGAGCAGTTCTTC. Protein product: CASSNSGVREQFF.

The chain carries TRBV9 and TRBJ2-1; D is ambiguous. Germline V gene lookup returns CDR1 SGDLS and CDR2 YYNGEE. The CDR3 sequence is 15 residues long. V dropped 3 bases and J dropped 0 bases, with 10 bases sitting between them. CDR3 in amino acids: CASSGKASSYNEQFF. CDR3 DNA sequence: TGTGCCAGCAGCGGGAAGGCCTCCTCCTACAATGAGCAGTTCTTC.